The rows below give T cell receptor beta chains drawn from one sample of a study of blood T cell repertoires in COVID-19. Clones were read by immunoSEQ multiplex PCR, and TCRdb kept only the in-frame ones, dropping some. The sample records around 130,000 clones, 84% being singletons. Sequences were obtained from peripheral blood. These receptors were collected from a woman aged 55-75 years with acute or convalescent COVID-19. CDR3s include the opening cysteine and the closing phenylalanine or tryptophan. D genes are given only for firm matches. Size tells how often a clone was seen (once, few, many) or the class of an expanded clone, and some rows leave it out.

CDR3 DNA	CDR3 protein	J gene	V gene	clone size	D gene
TGTGCCAGCAGCCATGACAGGGGAAATTCACCCCTCCACTTT	CASSHDRGNSPLHF	TRBJ1-6	TRBV3-1/TRBV3-2	-	TRBD1
TGTGCCAGCAGCCGACTAGCGGGGGGAGGCGGAAAAAACATTCAGTACTTC	CASSRLAGGGGKNIQYF	TRBJ2-4	TRBV3-1/TRBV3-2	-	TRBD2
TGTGCCAGCAGCTTATTGAGTGGCTACACCTTC	CASSLLSGYTF	TRBJ1-2	TRBV7-2	once	-
TGTGCCAGTAGCACCGGGGTCACAACTAATGAAAAACTGTTTTTT	CASSTGVTTNEKLFF	TRBJ1-4	TRBV19	-	-
TGTGCCAGCAGCAAAGGACACTCAACTAATGAAAAACTGTTTTTT	CASSKGHSTNEKLFF	TRBJ1-4	TRBV21-1	-	-
TGTGCCAGCAGTGAAGAACGTCAGCGTAATGAAGCTTTCTTT	CASSEERQRNEAFF	TRBJ1-1	TRBV6-1	-	-
TGTGCCAGCAGCGGACGACAGGGAAACACCGGGGAGCTGTTTTTT	CASSGRQGNTGELFF	TRBJ2-2	TRBV9	-	TRBD1
TGCGCCAGCAGGGAACAGGGGCGCGGAGAAAAACTGTTTTTT	CASREQGRGEKLFF	TRBJ1-4	TRBV5-1	-	TRBD1
TGTGCCAGTCTTCGGACTCGGGCAGCTGGAAACACCATATATTTT	CASLRTRAAGNTIYF	TRBJ1-3	TRBV19	-	-
TGTGCCAGCAGGCTACGGGAAGAAGCTTTCTTT	CASRLREEAFF	TRBJ1-1	TRBV13	-	-
TGTGCCAGCAGTGAATCAGGGGAAAGCAATCAGCCCCAGCATTTT	CASSESGESNQPQHF	TRBJ1-5	TRBV6-1	-	-
TGTGCCAGCAGCTACCTCCGGACAGGGGACTATGGCTACACCTTC	CASSYLRTGDYGYTF	TRBJ1-2	TRBV7-2	-	TRBD1
TGTGCCAGCAGTTACTCGGACTCCGGGACAGGGGGCTTCGGCGATCAGCCCCAGCATTTT	CASSYSDSGTGGFGDQPQHF	TRBJ1-5	TRBV6-2/TRBV6-3	-	TRBD1
TGTGCCAGCAGCTCGTCGGAGGTAACTGAAGCTTTCTTT	CASSSSEVTEAFF	TRBJ1-1	TRBV5-4	once	-
TGTGCCAGCAGTTACTCCGAGGGGGAGCTGTTTTTT	CASSYSEGELFF	TRBJ2-2	TRBV6-6	few	-
TGTGCCAGCAGCCAAGACAGGGGGTATCGCTACACCTTC	CASSQDRGYRYTF	TRBJ1-2	TRBV3-1/TRBV3-2	-	TRBD1
TGTGCCAGCTCACCCTCCTTGGCAGCAACTAATGAAAAACTGTTTTTT	CASSPSLAATNEKLFF	TRBJ1-4	TRBV18	-	-
TGTGCCAGCAATCAGGGTCCTAACACTGAAGCTTTCTTT	CASNQGPNTEAFF	TRBJ1-1	TRBV12-3/TRBV12-4	-	-
TGCGCCAGCAGCATAGGACAGGGGGCTACAGATACGCAGTATTTT	CASSIGQGATDTQYF	TRBJ2-3	TRBV5-1	-	TRBD1
TGTGCCAGCAGTGACAGGGGAAATGAGCAGTTCTTC	CASSDRGNEQFF	TRBJ2-1	TRBV2	-	-
TGTGCCAGCAGCTTAGGTTCCGGGGGTTATTCCAATGAGCAGTTCTTC	CASSLGSGGYSNEQFF	TRBJ2-1	TRBV7-2	-	-
TGTGCCAGCAGCTTATCCGGGCTACAGGGGCCCAATTCACCCCTCCACTTT	CASSLSGLQGPNSPLHF	TRBJ1-6	TRBV7-9	-	TRBD1
TGTGCCATCAGTGAGGGACAGGGGAGCAATCAGCCCCAGCATTTT	CAISEGQGSNQPQHF	TRBJ1-5	TRBV10-3	-	TRBD1
TGCGCCAGCAGCTTGGAACCCCCAGGGATCGGACCAAACACCATATATTTT	CASSLEPPGIGPNTIYF	TRBJ1-3	TRBV5-1	-	-
TGTGCCAGCAGTTTTGGGGCCGGGACAGGGACTGAAAAACTGTTTTTT	CASSFGAGTGTEKLFF	TRBJ1-4	TRBV6-2/TRBV6-3	-	TRBD1
TGTGCCAGCATGGGGGGGGTACAGGAAAACTATGGCTACACCTTC	CASMGGVQENYGYTF	TRBJ1-2	TRBV6-5	once	-
TGTGCCAGCAGCGGACAGACAGGCAGCGAGCAGTTCTTC	CASSGQTGSEQFF	TRBJ2-1	TRBV11-1	-	-
TGTGCCAGTAAAGCCGTGTACCAAGAGACCCAGTACTTC	CASKAVYQETQYF	TRBJ2-5	TRBV19	-	-
TGCGCCAGCAGCGCAAGGACAGGGGATAACACTGAAGCTTTCTTT	CASSARTGDNTEAFF	TRBJ1-1	TRBV5-1	-	TRBD1
TGTGCCATCGCCGGGACAGGGGGCGGCAATGAGCAGTTCTTC	CAIAGTGGGNEQFF	TRBJ2-1	TRBV10-3	-	TRBD1
TGTGCCAGCAGCTTAACGCCTAGTCATCCCCAGTACTTC	CASSLTPSHPQYF	TRBJ2-5	TRBV7-3	-	-